This T cell receptor (beta chain) was observed in a study of Ad26.COV2.S vaccination and SARS-CoV-2 variants. Study at large: Sample donor was a member of the COV1001 Ad26.COV2.S trial arm. The authors gave Ad26.COV2.S intramuscularly, either once or twice 56 days apart.

Assay used: immunoSEQ multiplex PCR; TCRdb lists only in-frame clones, some missing. This sample has about 350,000 clones, with 70% to 90% found just once. As regards this clone: The antigen remains unidentified.

As to treatment: some 19 received Ad26.COV2.S at low or high dose, single or two shots; roughly 5 received placebo; per-sample allocation not given. The samples were gathered on day 63 after the first injection of vaccine or placebo. The individual, an adult aged 18-55 years, was a donor in Boston. Study outcomes and limitations: Assessments of TCR breadth and depth may have underestimated the total T cell responses.

Germline V gene lookup returns CDR1 SEHNR and CDR2 FQNEAQ (reference sequence). Trimming pared 6 bases from V and 4 bases from J, leaving 9 bases between. This CDR3 has 13 residues. Sample: peripheral blood, taken in a trial of Ad26.COV2.S vaccine versus placebo. The J gene is TRBJ2-2, the V gene TRBV7-9; D is ambiguous. The sequence was collected from a person between 18 and 65 years old who received the Ad26.COV2.S COVID-19 vaccine or a placebo. For the CDR3, the DNA is TGTGCCAGCAGAGGATCAAGCACCGGGGAGCTGTTTTTT. Protein product: CASRGSSTGELFF.